Listed here are 3 T cell receptor beta chains from one sample, sequenced in a study of cytomegalovirus exposure and HLA in healthy donors. The PCR employed 60 Vbeta primers together with 13 Jbeta primers. Sequenced by immunoSEQ multiplex PCR; TCRdb stores in-frame clones only, minus some. The table records 120,000 or so clones, about 74% of them present only once. The sample was PBMCs. The origin of the receptors is a woman between 45 and 60 years old in good health and CMV-seropositive.

The gene calls are TRBV13 and TRBJ2-7; TRBD2 matches at 7 bases. Germline CDR1 is PRHDT and CDR2 is FYEKMQ (reference sequence). The CDR3 runs 14 residues. V dropped 2 bases and J dropped 7; count of bases not matched to a gene: 8. CDR3: CASSLWGGGREQYF. In DNA form, the CDR3 reads TGTGCCAGCAGCTTATGGGGCGGGGGTAGAGAGCAGTACTTC.

In this sample, this clone turned up a few times. The chain is built from TRBV6-5 and TRBJ1-2; possible D gene TRBD1, 6 bases. The CDR3 sequence is 15 residues long. Germline V lookup: CDR1 MNHEY, CDR2 SVGAGI. The V end was cut by 6 bases, the J end by 5 bases, with 19 bases between. The CDR3 reads CASSPGGQSAYGYTF. In DNA form, the CDR3 reads TGTGCCAGCAGCCCCGGAGGACAGTCAGCTTATGGCTACACCTTC.

This chain connects TRBV7-9 to TRBJ1-2; no definite D call. The CDR3 has 16 residues. V was clipped by 6 bases and J by 1 base, with 18 bases between them. Germline CDR1 is SEHNR and CDR2 is FQNEAQ (reference sequence). CDR3 protein: CASSQLVAAVNYGYTF. The CDR3 region has the DNA TGTGCCAGCAGTCAACTGGTCGCGGCAGTTAACTATGGCTACACCTTC.